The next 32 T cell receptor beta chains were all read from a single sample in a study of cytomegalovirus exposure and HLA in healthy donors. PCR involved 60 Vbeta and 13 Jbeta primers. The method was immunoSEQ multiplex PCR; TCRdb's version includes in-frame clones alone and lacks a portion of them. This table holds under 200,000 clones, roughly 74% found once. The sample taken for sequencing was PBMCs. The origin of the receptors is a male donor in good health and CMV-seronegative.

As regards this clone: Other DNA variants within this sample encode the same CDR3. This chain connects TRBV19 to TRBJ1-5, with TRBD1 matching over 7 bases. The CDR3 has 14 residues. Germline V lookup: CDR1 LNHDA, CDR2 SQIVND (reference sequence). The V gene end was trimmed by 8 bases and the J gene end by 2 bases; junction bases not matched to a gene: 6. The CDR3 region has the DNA TGTGCCAGTTCGACAGGGATGGGCAATCAGCCCCAGCATTTT. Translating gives CASSTGMGNQPQHF.

CDR3 coding DNA: TGTGCCAGCAGTGTATCGTCAGGATCTAATGAAAAACTGTTTTTT. This translates into CASSVSSGSNEKLFF. The rearrangement uses TRBV2 and TRBJ1-4; no reliable D call. The germline gives CDR1 SNHLY, CDR2 FYNNEI. This CDR3 is 15 amino acids long. The V end lost 4 bases, the J end lost 3 bases, and 12 bases lay between the germline ends.

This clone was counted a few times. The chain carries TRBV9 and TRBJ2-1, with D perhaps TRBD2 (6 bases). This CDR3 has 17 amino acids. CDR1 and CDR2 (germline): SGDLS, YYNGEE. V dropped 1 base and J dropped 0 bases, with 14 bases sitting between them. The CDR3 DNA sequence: TGTGCCAGCAGCGTAACGGCTGCGGGGAGCTCCTACAATGAGCAGTTCTTC. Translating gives CASSVTAAGSSYNEQFF.

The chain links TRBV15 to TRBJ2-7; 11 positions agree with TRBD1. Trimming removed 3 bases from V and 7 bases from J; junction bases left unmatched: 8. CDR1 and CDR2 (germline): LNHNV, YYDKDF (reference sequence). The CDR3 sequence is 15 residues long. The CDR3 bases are TGTGCCACCAGCAGGGGAGGACAGGGGGCTGGGGAGCAGTACTTC. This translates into CATSRGGQGAGEQYF.

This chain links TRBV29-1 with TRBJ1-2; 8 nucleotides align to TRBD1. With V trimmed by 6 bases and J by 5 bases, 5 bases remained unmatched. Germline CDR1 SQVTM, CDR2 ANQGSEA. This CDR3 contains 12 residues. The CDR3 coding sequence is TGCAGCGTCGGACAGGGTTTTTATGGCTACACCTTC. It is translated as CSVGQGFYGYTF.

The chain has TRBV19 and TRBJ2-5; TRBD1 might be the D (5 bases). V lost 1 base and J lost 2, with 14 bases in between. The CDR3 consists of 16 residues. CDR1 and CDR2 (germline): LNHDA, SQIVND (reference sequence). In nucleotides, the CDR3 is TGTGCCAGTAGTATAGTTGGAGAAGGGGAACAAGAGACCCAGTACTTC. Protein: CASSIVGEGEQETQYF.

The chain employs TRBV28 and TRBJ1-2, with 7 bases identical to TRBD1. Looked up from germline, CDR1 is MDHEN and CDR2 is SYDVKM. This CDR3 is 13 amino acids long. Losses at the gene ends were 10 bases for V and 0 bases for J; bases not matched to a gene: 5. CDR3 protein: CATGTETNYGYTF. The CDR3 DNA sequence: TGTGCCACCGGGACAGAGACTAACTATGGCTACACCTTC.

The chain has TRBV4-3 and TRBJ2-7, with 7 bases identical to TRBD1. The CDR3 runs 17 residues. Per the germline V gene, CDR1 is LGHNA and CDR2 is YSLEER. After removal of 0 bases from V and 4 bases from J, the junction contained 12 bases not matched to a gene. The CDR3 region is CASSQEDGTETPYEQYF. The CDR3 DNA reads TGCGCCAGCAGCCAAGAGGATGGGACAGAAACCCCTTACGAGCAGTACTTC.

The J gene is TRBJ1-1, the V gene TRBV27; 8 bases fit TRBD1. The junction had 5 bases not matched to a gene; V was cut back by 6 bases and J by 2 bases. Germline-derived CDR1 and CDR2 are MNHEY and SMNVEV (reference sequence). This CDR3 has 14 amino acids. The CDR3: CASRPGQVNTEAFF. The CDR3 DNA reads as TGTGCCAGCAGGCCGGGACAGGTTAACACTGAAGCTTTCTTT.

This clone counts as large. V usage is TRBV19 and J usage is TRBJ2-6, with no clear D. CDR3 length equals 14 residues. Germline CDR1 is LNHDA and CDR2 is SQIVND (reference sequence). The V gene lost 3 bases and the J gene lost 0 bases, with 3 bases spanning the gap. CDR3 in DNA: TGTGCCAGTAGTATCCTCTCTGGGGCCAACGTCCTGACTTTC. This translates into CASSILSGANVLTF.

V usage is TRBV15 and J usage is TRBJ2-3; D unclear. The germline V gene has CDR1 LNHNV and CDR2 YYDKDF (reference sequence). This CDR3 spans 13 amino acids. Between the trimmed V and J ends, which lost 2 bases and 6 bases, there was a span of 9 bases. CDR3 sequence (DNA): TGTGCCACCAGCAGACCTGTCGAGGATACGCAGTATTTT. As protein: CATSRPVEDTQYF.

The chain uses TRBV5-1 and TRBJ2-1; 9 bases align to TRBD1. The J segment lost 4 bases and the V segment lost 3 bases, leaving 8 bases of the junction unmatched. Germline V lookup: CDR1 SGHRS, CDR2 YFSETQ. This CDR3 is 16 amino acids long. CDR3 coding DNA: TGCGCCAGCAGCTGGGCCGGACAGGGGAAATACAATGAGCAGTTCTTC. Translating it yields CASSWAGQGKYNEQFF.

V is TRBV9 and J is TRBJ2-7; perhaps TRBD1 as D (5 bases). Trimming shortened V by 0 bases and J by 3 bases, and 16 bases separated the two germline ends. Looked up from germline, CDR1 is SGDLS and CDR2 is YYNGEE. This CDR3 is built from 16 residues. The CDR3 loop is CASSVGYRGSIYEQYF. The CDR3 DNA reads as TGTGCCAGCAGCGTAGGCTATAGGGGCAGCATCTACGAGCAGTACTTC. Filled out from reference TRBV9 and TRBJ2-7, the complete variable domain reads DSGVTQTPKHLITATGQRVTLRCSPRSGDLSVYWYQQSLDQGLQFLIQYYNGEERAKGNILERFSAQQFPDLHSELNLSSLELGDSALYFCASSVGYRGSIYEQYFGPGTRLTVT.

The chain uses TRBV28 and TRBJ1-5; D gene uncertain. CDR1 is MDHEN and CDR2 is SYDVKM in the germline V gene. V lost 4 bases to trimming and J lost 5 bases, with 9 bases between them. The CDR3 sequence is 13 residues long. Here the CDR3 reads CASSSVLDQPQHF. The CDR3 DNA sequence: TGTGCCAGCAGTTCCGTACTCGATCAGCCCCAGCATTTT. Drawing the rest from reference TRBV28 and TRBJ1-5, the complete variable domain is DVKVTQSSRYLVKRTGEKVFLECVQDMDHENMFWYRQDPGLGLRLIYFSYDVKMKEKGDIPEGYSVSREKKERFSLILESASTNQTSMYLCASSSVLDQPQHFGDGTRLSIL.

As DNA, the CDR3 is TGTGCCAGCAGCCGTCGGGGGTGGGGGAATGAGCAGTTCTTC. It yields the protein CASSRRGWGNEQFF. The rearrangement links TRBV4-2 to TRBJ2-1, with a weak D call TRBD2 (6 bases). V gave up 4 bases and J gave up 7 bases, with 14 bases separating them. CDR1 and CDR2 from the germline V gene are LGHNA and YNFKEQ. This CDR3 has 14 residues.

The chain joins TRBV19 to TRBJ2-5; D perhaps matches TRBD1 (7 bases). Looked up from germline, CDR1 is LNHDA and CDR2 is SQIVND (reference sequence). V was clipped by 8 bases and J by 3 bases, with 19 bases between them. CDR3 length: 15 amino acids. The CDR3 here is CASRPRRGQEETQYF. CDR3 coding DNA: TGTGCCAGTCGACCTCGGAGGGGGCAGGAAGAGACCCAGTACTTC.

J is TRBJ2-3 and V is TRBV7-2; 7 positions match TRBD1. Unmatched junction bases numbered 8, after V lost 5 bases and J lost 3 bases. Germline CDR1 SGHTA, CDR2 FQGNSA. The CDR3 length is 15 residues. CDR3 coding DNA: TGTGCCAGCAGCCGGGACAGAGCTATAACAGATACGCAGTATTTT. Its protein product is CASSRDRAITDTQYF.

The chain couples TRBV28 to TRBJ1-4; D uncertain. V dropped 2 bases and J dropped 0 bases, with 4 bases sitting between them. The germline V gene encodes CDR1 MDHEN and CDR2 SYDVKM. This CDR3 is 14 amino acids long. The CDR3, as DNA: TGTGCCAGCAGTTTACAGACAACTAATGAAAAACTGTTTTTT. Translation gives CASSLQTTNEKLFF. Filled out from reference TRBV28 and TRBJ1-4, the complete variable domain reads DVKVTQSSRYLVKRTGEKVFLECVQDMDHENMFWYRQDPGLGLRLIYFSYDVKMKEKGDIPEGYSVSREKKERFSLILESASTNQTSMYLCASSLQTTNEKLFFGSGTQLSVL.

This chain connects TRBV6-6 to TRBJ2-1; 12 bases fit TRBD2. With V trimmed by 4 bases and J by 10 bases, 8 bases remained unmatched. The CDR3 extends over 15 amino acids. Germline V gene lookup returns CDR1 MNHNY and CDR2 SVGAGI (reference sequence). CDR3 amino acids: CASSSLLAGGSEQFF. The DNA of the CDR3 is TGTGCCAGCAGTTCCCTACTAGCGGGGGGAAGCGAGCAGTTCTTC.

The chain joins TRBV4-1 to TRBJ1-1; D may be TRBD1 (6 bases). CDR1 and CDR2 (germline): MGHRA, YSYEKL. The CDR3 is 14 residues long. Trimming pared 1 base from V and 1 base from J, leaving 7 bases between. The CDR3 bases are TGCGCCAGCAGCCAAGTGGACAGGAACACTGAAGCTTTCTTT. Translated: CASSQVDRNTEAFF.

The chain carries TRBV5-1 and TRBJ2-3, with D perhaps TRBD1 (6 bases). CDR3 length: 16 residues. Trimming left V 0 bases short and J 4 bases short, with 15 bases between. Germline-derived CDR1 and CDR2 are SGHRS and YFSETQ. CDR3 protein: CASSLGAGDGADTQYF. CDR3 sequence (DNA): TGCGCCAGCAGCTTGGGGGCAGGGGATGGTGCAGATACGCAGTATTTT.

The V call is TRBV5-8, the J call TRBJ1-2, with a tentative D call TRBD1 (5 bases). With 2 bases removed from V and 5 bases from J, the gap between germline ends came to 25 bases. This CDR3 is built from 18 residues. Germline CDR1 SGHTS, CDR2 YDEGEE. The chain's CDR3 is CASSLRGVWWAALYGYTF. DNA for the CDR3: TGTGCCAGCAGCTTAAGGGGTGTCTGGTGGGCAGCCCTATATGGCTACACCTTC.

CDR3 nucleotides: TGTGCCGGGACGACTAGCGGGCTATACAATGAGCAGTTCTTC. Translated: CAGTTSGLYNEQFF. V gene TRBV30 combines with J gene TRBJ2-1; 10 bases line up with TRBD2. Germline V gene lookup returns CDR1 GTSNPN and CDR2 SVGIG (reference sequence). The CDR3 is 14 amino acids. The junction had 8 bases not matched to a gene; V was cut back by 8 bases and J by 4 bases.

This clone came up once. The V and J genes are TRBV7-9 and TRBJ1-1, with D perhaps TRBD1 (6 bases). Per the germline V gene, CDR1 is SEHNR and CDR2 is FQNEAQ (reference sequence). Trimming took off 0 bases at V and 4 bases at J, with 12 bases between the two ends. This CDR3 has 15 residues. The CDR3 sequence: CASSLAMAGATEAFF. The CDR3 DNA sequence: TGTGCCAGCAGCTTAGCTATGGCGGGGGCCACTGAAGCTTTCTTT. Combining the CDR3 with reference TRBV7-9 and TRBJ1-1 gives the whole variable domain DTGVSQNPRHKITKRGQNVTFRCDPISEHNRLYWYRQTLGQGPEFLTYFQNEAQLEKSRLLSDRFSAERPKGSFSTLEIQRTEQGDSAMYLCASSLAMAGATEAFFGQGTRLTVV.

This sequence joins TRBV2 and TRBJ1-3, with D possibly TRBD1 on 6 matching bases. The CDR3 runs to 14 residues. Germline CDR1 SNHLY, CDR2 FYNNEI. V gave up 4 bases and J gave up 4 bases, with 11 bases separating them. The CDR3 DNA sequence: TGTGCCAGCAGTGTTGAAGGGGGAGGAAACACCATATATTTT. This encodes CASSVEGGGNTIYF.

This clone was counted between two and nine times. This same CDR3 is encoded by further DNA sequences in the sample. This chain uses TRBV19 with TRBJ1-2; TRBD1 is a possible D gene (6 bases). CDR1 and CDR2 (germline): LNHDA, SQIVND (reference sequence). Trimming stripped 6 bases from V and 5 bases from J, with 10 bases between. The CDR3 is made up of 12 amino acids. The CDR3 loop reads CASRSTGYGYTF. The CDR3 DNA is TGTGCCAGTAGATCTACAGGGTATGGCTACACCTTC.

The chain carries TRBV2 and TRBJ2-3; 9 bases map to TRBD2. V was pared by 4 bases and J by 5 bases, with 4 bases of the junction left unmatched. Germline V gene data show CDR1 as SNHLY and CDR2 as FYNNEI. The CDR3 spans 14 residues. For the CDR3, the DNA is TGTGCCAGCAGTGTTAGCGGGGGACAAGATACGCAGTATTTT. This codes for CASSVSGGQDTQYF.

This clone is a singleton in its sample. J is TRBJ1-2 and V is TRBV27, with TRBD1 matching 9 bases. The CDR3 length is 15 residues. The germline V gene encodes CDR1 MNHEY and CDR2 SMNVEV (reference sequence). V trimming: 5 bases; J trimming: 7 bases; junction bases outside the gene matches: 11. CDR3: CASSPAARQGVGYTF. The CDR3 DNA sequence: TGTGCCAGCAGTCCTGCCGCCCGACAGGGGGTTGGCTACACCTTC.

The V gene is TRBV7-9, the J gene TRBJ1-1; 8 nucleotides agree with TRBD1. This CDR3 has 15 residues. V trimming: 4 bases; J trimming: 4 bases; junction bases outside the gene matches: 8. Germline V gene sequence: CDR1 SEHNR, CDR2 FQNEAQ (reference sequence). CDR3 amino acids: CASSSQATGGTEAFF. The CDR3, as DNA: TGTGCCAGCAGCTCCCAGGCCACAGGGGGCACTGAAGCTTTCTTT.

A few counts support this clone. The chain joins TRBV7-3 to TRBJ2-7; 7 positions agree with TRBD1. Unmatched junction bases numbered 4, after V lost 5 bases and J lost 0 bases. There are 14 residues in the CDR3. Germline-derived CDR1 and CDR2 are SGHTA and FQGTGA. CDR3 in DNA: TGTGCCAGCAGCCCGGACAGGTACTCCTACGAGCAGTACTTC. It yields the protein CASSPDRYSYEQYF. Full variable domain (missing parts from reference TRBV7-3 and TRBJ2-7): GAGVSQTPSNKVTEKGKYVELRCDPISGHTALYWYRQSLGQGPEFLIYFQGTGAADDSGLPNDRFFAVRPEGSVSTLKIQRTERGDSAVYLCASSPDRYSYEQYFGPGTRLTVT.

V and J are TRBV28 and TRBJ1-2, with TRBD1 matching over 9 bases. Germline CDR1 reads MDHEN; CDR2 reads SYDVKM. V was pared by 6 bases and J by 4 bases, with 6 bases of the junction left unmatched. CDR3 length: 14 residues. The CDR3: CASRPTGGGYGYTF. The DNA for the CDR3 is TGTGCCAGCAGGCCGACAGGGGGAGGCTATGGCTACACCTTC.

The CDR3 DNA reads TGTGCCAGCAGCTTAACAGGGGCGGCGAGTGAGCAGTACTTC. This encodes CASSLTGAASEQYF. The V call is TRBV7-9, the J call TRBJ2-7, with 7 bases aligning to TRBD1. The germline CDR1 and CDR2 sequences are SEHNR and FQNEAQ (reference sequence). The CDR3 contains 14 residues. The ends lost 2 bases at V and 7 bases at J; junction bases unmatched: 8.